The 23 T cell receptor beta chains listed next were all sequenced from one sample in a study of shared clonotypes between healthy human individuals. The method was immunoSEQ multiplex PCR; TCRdb's version includes in-frame clones alone and lacks a portion of them. The table records some 2.3 million clones, approximately 95% of them present only once. What was sequenced was naive CD4+ T cells from PBMCs. Subset noted: CD45RA+ positively selected. These TCRs come from a man aged 18 to 30 in good health. Some clones in this sample may be carry-over from other donors' samples.

The V and J genes are TRBV4-2 and TRBJ1-2, with D uncertain. The CDR3 is made up of 14 amino acids. Trimming left V 0 bases short and J 4 bases short, with 9 bases between. Germline V gene sequence: CDR1 LGHNA, CDR2 YNFKEQ. CDR3 residues: CASSQDEGGYGYTF. CDR3 in DNA: TGTGCCAGCAGCCAAGATGAGGGAGGCTATGGCTACACCTTC.

The chain combines TRBV10-2 with TRBJ1-6; D is perhaps TRBD1 (5 bases). This CDR3 has 13 residues. V gave up 7 bases and J gave up 7 bases, with 11 bases separating them. Germline assignment: CDR1 WSHSY and CDR2 SAAADI. CDR3 DNA sequence: TGCGCCAGCATAGACAGCCTCAATTCACCCCTCCACTTT. Encoded protein: CASIDSLNSPLHF.

The chain has TRBV19 and TRBJ2-2, with D unclear. This CDR3 is 13 amino acids long. V was shortened by 8 bases and J by 0 bases, with 7 bases between the two germline ends. Germline CDR1 reads LNHDA; CDR2 reads SQIVND (reference sequence). The CDR3 DNA sequence: TGTGCCAGTGGACGGGCGAACACCGGGGAGCTGTTTTTT. It codes for CASGRANTGELFF.

The sample holds one count of this clone. The chain links TRBV7-3 to TRBJ2-7; possible D gene TRBD1, 6 bases. Looked up from germline, CDR1 is SGHTA and CDR2 is FQGTGA. V lost 1 base, J lost 3 bases, and 16 bases lay in between. The CDR3 is 16 amino acids. CDR3 coding DNA: TGTGCCAGCAGCTTAAGACAGGCGACGACTAACTACGAGCAGTACTTC. It yields the protein CASSLRQATTNYEQYF.

With respect to this clone: The sample holds other DNA sequences that translate to the same CDR3. The chain recombines TRBV6-1 with TRBJ1-5; D may be TRBD1 (5 bases). The V end lost 3 bases, the J end lost 4 bases, and 13 bases lay between the germline ends. In germline, CDR1 is MNHNS, CDR2 SASEGT. The CDR3 covers 15 residues. This CDR3 reads CASSEPRPGNQPQHF. The CDR3 DNA reads TGTGCCAGCAGTGAGCCCCGACCAGGGAATCAGCCCCAGCATTTT.

V is TRBV28 and J is TRBJ2-5, with TRBD2 matching over 8 bases. Germline CDR1 and CDR2: MDHEN and SYDVKM. The CDR3 is 14 residues long. V was clipped by 7 bases and J by 5 bases; unmatched bases: 9. In nucleotides, the CDR3 is TGTGCCAGCAAGGGACCGACTAGCGTGGAGACCCAGTACTTC. Its protein is CASKGPTSVETQYF.

This clone has just one count. The chain links TRBV7-3 to TRBJ2-7; 10 bases are shared with TRBD2. The CDR3 is 15 amino acids. V was clipped by 5 bases and J by 9 bases; unmatched bases: 13. The germline CDR1 and CDR2 sequences are SGHTA and FQGTGA. The CDR3 DNA reads TGTGCCAGCAGCCTAGGACTAGCGGACCTACGAGGGCAGTACTTC. This encodes CASSLGLADLRGQYF.

The CDR3 DNA reads as TGTGCCAGCAGAGGGGAGACTGAAAAACTGTTTTTT. Encoded protein: CASRGETEKLFF. The J gene is TRBJ1-4, the V gene TRBV2; a weak D match, TRBD1 (5 bases). The germline CDR1 and CDR2 sequences are SNHLY and FYNNEI. The CDR3 spans 12 residues. The germline V and J ends were trimmed by 6 bases and 7 bases, with 9 bases remaining between them.

In nucleotides, the CDR3 is TGTGCCAGCGGCTCAGGGGCTGGAAACACCATATATTTT. Translation: CASGSGAGNTIYF. V and J are TRBV28 and TRBJ1-3; tentative D call: TRBD1 (6 bases). V gave up 8 bases and J gave up 2 bases, with 10 bases separating them. The CDR3 totals 13 residues. Germline CDR1 is MDHEN and CDR2 is SYDVKM.

Concerning this clone: Other DNA variants within this sample encode the same CDR3. This chain connects TRBV5-1 to TRBJ1-1; D unresolved. The ends were cut back, 0 bases at V and 6 bases at J, with 6 bases in the middle. Germline V lookup: CDR1 SGHRS, CDR2 YFSETQ. This CDR3 is 12 amino acids long. CDR3 in amino acids: CASSLEGPEAFF. The CDR3 region has the DNA TGCGCCAGCAGCTTGGAAGGCCCTGAAGCTTTCTTT.

This sequence joins TRBV7-2 and TRBJ1-1, with 7 bases matching TRBD1. This CDR3 comprises 15 residues. Unmatched junction bases numbered 8, after V lost 3 bases and J lost 4 bases. The V gene's germline CDR1 is SGHTA and CDR2 FQGNSA. The CDR3 DNA reads TGTGCCAGCAGCTTCCAGACAGGGAGGGTCACTGAAGCTTTCTTT. Translated: CASSFQTGRVTEAFF.

The gene calls are TRBV13 and TRBJ2-1; TRBD2 agrees at 12 bases. CDR1 PRHDT and CDR2 FYEKMQ come from the germline V gene (reference sequence). The CDR3 runs 16 residues. V trimming: 4 bases; J trimming: 10 bases; junction bases outside the gene matches: 11. The CDR3 DNA reads as TGTGCCAGCAGCTCACGCAAGAGACTAGCGGGAGTAGAGCAGTTCTTC. Amino acids: CASSSRKRLAGVEQFF. Complete variable domain (other parts from reference TRBV13 and TRBJ2-1): AAGVIQSPRHLIKEKRETATLKCYPIPRHDTVYWYQQGPGQDPQFLISFYEKMQSDKGSIPDRFSAQQFSDYHSELNMSSLELGDSALYFCASSSRKRLAGVEQFFGPGTRLTVL.

The sample holds one count of this clone. The DNA for the CDR3 is TGTGCCAGCAGCACCCGGACAAGCCTCTCCTACAATGAGCAGTTCTTC. Protein sequence: CASSTRTSLSYNEQFF. The V gene is TRBV9, the J gene TRBJ2-1, with D maybe TRBD1 (5 bases). V was clipped by 4 bases and J by 0 bases, with 14 bases between them. This CDR3 has 16 amino acids. Germline V lookup: CDR1 SGDLS, CDR2 YYNGEE.

The CDR3 region has the DNA TGCGCCAGCAGCTTGGACCGGACAGGGTGGACTGAAGCTTTCTTT. This codes for CASSLDRTGWTEAFF. The chain employs TRBV5-1 and TRBJ1-1; 8 nucleotides align to TRBD1. CDR1 and CDR2 from the germline V gene are SGHRS and YFSETQ. The CDR3 runs to 15 residues. V trimming: 0 bases; J trimming: 5 bases; junction bases outside the gene matches: 6.

Turning to this clone: Other DNA sequences in the same sample also yield this CDR3. The chain combines TRBV6-6 with TRBJ1-5; possible D gene TRBD1, 6 bases. The CDR3 is 14 residues long. The V end was cut by 6 bases, the J end by 0 bases, with 9 bases between. Germline CDR1 MNHNY, CDR2 SVGAGI (reference sequence). CDR3 amino acids: CASSYRDSNQPQHF. The CDR3 DNA sequence: TGTGCCAGCAGCTACAGGGATAGCAATCAGCCCCAGCATTTT.

V and J are TRBV5-1 and TRBJ1-1; TRBD1 is a possible D gene (5 bases). The CDR3 has 16 residues. In germline, CDR1 is SGHRS, CDR2 YFSETQ. The V end was cut by 2 bases, the J end by 1 base, with 15 bases between. CDR3 sequence: CASSFGRDGSNTEAFF. Written as DNA, the CDR3 is TGCGCCAGCAGCTTCGGCCGGGACGGATCGAACACTGAAGCTTTCTTT.

This clone showed up just a few times. In the same sample, other DNA sequences code for this CDR3. This chain uses TRBV11-3 with TRBJ2-7; 7 bases map to TRBD2. This CDR3 region has 14 residues. From germline, CDR1 is SGHNT and CDR2 YENEEA. V shed 1 base, J shed 0 bases, and the junction held 0 bases outside the gene matches. The CDR3 nucleotides read TGTGCCAGCAGCTTAGGCGGGAGCTCCTACGAGCAGTACTTC. It is translated as CASSLGGSSYEQYF.

The chain uses TRBV10-3 and TRBJ2-3; TRBD2 matches at 11 bases. Trimming removed 6 bases from V and 0 bases from J; junction bases left unmatched: 14. In germline, CDR1 is ENHRY, CDR2 SYGVKD. The CDR3 is 19 amino acids. The CDR3 nucleotides read TGTGCCATCAGCACAACCATTACTAGCGGGAGTACTAGCACAGATACGCAGTATTTT. Residues: CAISTTITSGSTSTDTQYF.

The J gene is TRBJ2-3, the V gene TRBV6-1, with D perhaps matching TRBD1 (6 bases). With 5 bases removed from V and 5 bases from J, the gap between germline ends came to 14 bases. Germline CDR1 MNHNS, CDR2 SASEGT. CDR3 size: 14 residues. DNA of the CDR3: TGTGCCAGCAGTAGGGACAATGGGAAAGATACGCAGTATTTT. It specifies CASSRDNGKDTQYF.

The rearrangement uses TRBV7-8 and TRBJ2-7, with TRBD2 identical over 10 bases. The V segment lost 0 bases and the J segment 1 base; nucleotides outside the gene matches: 9. The CDR3 length is 18 residues. Germline-derived CDR1 and CDR2 are SGHVS and FQNEAQ. The CDR3 nucleotides are TGTGCCAGCAGCTTAGCTTCTAGCGGGAGAATTGATTCCTACGAGCAGTACTTC. Its protein is CASSLASSGRIDSYEQYF. Drawing the rest from reference TRBV7-8 and TRBJ2-7, the complete variable domain is GAGVSQSPRYKVAKRGQDVALRCDPISGHVSLFWYQQALGQGPEFLTYFQNEAQLDKSGLPSDRFFAERPEGSVSTLKIQRTQQEDSAVYLCASSLASSGRIDSYEQYFGPGTRLTVT.

This chain uses TRBV5-4 with TRBJ1-1, with D maybe TRBD1 (6 bases). With 4 bases removed from V and 1 base from J, the gap between germline ends came to 17 bases. The CDR3 sequence is 16 residues long. In germline, CDR1 is SGHNT, CDR2 YYREEE (reference sequence). CDR3 sequence: CASSRGPQTGNTEAFF. In DNA, the CDR3 is TGTGCCAGCAGCCGTGGTCCCCAGACAGGGAACACTGAAGCTTTCTTT.

The chain links TRBV6-1 to TRBJ1-4; 9 bases line up with TRBD1. Germline-derived CDR1 and CDR2 are MNHNS and SASEGT. This CDR3 is built from 14 residues. V trimming: 5 bases; J trimming: 8 bases; junction bases outside the gene matches: 6. The CDR3 reads CASSPGQGPEKLFF. In DNA, the CDR3 is TGTGCCAGCAGTCCGGGACAGGGACCCGAAAAACTGTTTTTT.

The V and J genes are TRBV28 and TRBJ2-7; 7 positions match TRBD2. With 5 bases clipped from V and 2 bases from J, the junction kept 6 bases outside the gene matches. The CDR3 consists of 14 residues. The germline V gene has CDR1 MDHEN and CDR2 SYDVKM. CDR3 nucleotides: TGTGCCAGCAGTCTTAGCGGGTTCACCTACGAGCAGTACTTC. Protein sequence: CASSLSGFTYEQYF.